This T cell receptor beta chain was sequenced in a study of blood T cells in healthy people across ages. This clonotype has more than one count but fewer than ten. The authors ran a second PCR of about 6 to 12 cycles using a sample-barcoded 5' primer and a J-beta primer mix. TCRdb re-called the 5' RACE reads through MiXCR, storing one row per CDR3 protein. In the table there are 760,000 or so distinct CDR3 sequences, 25% of which are singletons. Isolation of PBMCs gave at least 7 million cells per sample. The trim removed 3 bases at V and 7 bases at J, leaving 9 bases unmatched. The CDR3 has 15 residues. CDR1 and CDR2 (germline): SGHTA, FQGTGA. The sample was also reused in another study, on T cells of mothers and their children.

The receptor comes from a boy aged 5-17 years in good health. The material sequenced was blood. The rearrangement uses TRBV7-3 and TRBJ2-1; 7 positions match TRBD2. In DNA, the CDR3 is TGTGCCAGCAGCTTGGGCGGGGGAGCGGGGAATGAGCAGTTCTTC. Translated: CASSLGGGAGNEQFF.